This passage covers 28 T cell receptor beta chains from one sample sequenced in a study of monozygotic twins with inflammatory bowel disease. TCRdb derives one entry per CDR3 protein from the 5' RACE reads, leaving out DNA. The ten top clones account for 2.4%, within a sample of 350,000 to 550,000 distinct CDR3 sequences. The specimen sequenced was blood. These receptors all come from a human donor with ulcerative colitis or Crohn's disease, or a healthy co-twin of an affected twin (not recorded which).

V and J are TRBV20-1 and TRBJ1-1. The CDR3 consists of 15 residues. Per germline, CDR1 DFQATT and CDR2 SNEGSKA (reference sequence). CDR3 loop: CSARDFGNAAAEAFF.

This chain links TRBV18 with TRBJ2-1. Germline V lookup: CDR1 KGHSH, CDR2 LQKENI. The CDR3 covers 14 residues. CDR3 residues: CASSPAQSYNEQFF.

The V call is TRBV14, the J call TRBJ2-1; TCRdb names TRBD2, which stays unverified in the absence of DNA. CDR1 SGHDN and CDR2 FVKESK come from the germline V gene. The CDR3 runs to 17 residues. The CDR3 here is CASSQDMRGGGYNEQFF.

The chain links TRBV12-3 or TRBV12-4 to TRBJ2-7. This CDR3 is built from 12 residues. The CDR3 is CASSALALEQYF.

The chain is built from TRBV6-1 and TRBJ2-7; TCRdb picks TRBD1, but there is no DNA to check that call. Germline V gene sequence: CDR1 MNHNS, CDR2 SASEGT. There are 16 residues in the CDR3. CDR3 sequence reads: CASSPGLRGTPYEQYF.

The chain uses TRBV20-1 and TRBJ1-2; lacking DNA, the TRBD1 call made by TCRdb goes unchecked. Germline lookup yields CDR1 DFQATT and CDR2 SNEGSKA (reference sequence). The CDR3 covers 15 residues. This chain's CDR3 is CSARDTGAPNYGYTF.

The chain joins TRBV9 to TRBJ2-5; the D call of TRBD1 rests on TCRdb alone, since no DNA is present to check it. The CDR3 covers 14 residues. Germline V CDR1 and CDR2: SGDLS, YYNGEE. The CDR3: CASSVDRGPETQYF.

V and J are TRBV4-3 and TRBJ2-7; no DNA is available, so the TRBD1 call from TCRdb remains unchecked. The CDR3 length is 15 residues. CDR1 and CDR2 (germline): LGHNA, YSLEER. CDR3 amino acids: CASSLGTGESYEQYF.

The chain recombines TRBV27 with TRBJ1-1; TCRdb calls TRBD1, which cannot be checked without DNA. The CDR3 sequence is 15 residues long. Germline CDR1 reads MNHEY; CDR2 reads SMNVEV (reference sequence). The CDR3 protein is CASSRRTGGSAEAFF.

The chain links TRBV29-1 to TRBJ1-1. CDR1 is SQVTM, CDR2 ANQGSEA, per germline. The length of the CDR3 is 13 residues. The CDR3: CSSRRGIDSEAFF.

The CDR3 sequence: CASSQGLAVQYEQYF. V gene TRBV18 combines with J gene TRBJ2-7; TCRdb outputs TRBD2, but without DNA this stays unchecked. Germline lookup yields CDR1 KGHSH and CDR2 LQKENI. The CDR3 has 15 residues.

CDR3 amino acids: CSASGLAGEDWEQFF. The chain carries TRBV20-1 and TRBJ2-1; TCRdb outputs TRBD2, but without DNA this stays unchecked. This CDR3 region has 15 residues. Germline CDR1 is DFQATT and CDR2 is SNEGSKA (reference sequence).

The chain employs TRBV7-2 and TRBJ1-3. The CDR3 runs 13 residues. Germline lookup yields CDR1 SGHTA and CDR2 FQGNSA. The chain's CDR3 is CASSLNSGNTIYF. Combining the CDR3 with reference TRBV7-2 and TRBJ1-3 gives the whole variable domain GAGVSQSPSNKVTEKGKDVELRCDPISGHTALYWYRQSLGQGLEFLIYFQGNSAPDKSGLPSDRFSAERTGGSVSTLTIQRTQQEDSAVYLCASSLNSGNTIYFGEGSWLTVV.

The chain is built from TRBV19 and TRBJ2-1. This CDR3 has 15 amino acids. From germline, CDR1 is LNHDA and CDR2 SQIVND (reference sequence). The CDR3 loop is CASSISARSYNEQFF.

V usage is TRBV15 and J usage is TRBJ1-1. The germline gives CDR1 LNHNV, CDR2 YYDKDF (reference sequence). The CDR3 runs to 13 residues. CDR3 sequence: CATSLGGSTEAFF. The entire variable domain, with the rest obtained from reference TRBV15 and TRBJ1-1, is as follows: DAMVIQNPRYQVTQFGKPVTLSCSQTLNHNVMYWYQQKSSQAPKLLFHYYDKDFNNEADTPDNFQSRRPNTSFCFLDIRSPGLGDTAMYLCATSLGGSTEAFFGQGTRLTVV.

The chain has TRBV5-1 and TRBJ1-1. There are 14 residues in the CDR3. CDR1 and CDR2 from the germline V gene are SGHRS and YFSETQ. The CDR3 sequence: CASSLGGTNGEAFF.

The chain employs TRBV30 and TRBJ2-1; no DNA is available, so the TRBD1 call from TCRdb remains unchecked. Germline lookup yields CDR1 GTSNPN and CDR2 SVGIG (reference sequence). The CDR3 sequence is 12 residues long. This chain's CDR3 is CAWSPQGFEQFF. The full variable domain, with the rest looked up from reference TRBV30 and TRBJ2-1, is SQTIHQWPATLVQPVGSPLSLECTVEGTSNPNLYWYRQAAGRGLQLLFYSVGIGQISSEVPQNLSASRPQDRQFILSSKKLLLSDSGFYLCAWSPQGFEQFFGPGTRLTVL.

The V and J genes are TRBV7-9 and TRBJ1-4. Per the germline V gene, CDR1 is SEHNR and CDR2 is FQNEAQ (reference sequence). The CDR3 runs to 14 residues. This chain's CDR3 is CASNSDWSNEKLFF.

The chain employs TRBV28 and TRBJ2-7; TCRdb's D call, TRBD1, is unchecked because there is no DNA. Germline V gene lookup returns CDR1 MDHEN and CDR2 SYDVKM. CDR3 length equals 16 residues. The CDR3: CASSLGRTSLSYEQYF.

This chain uses TRBV20-1 with TRBJ1-5. Germline CDR1 is DFQATT and CDR2 is SNEGSKA (reference sequence). The CDR3 runs 14 residues. CDR3 amino acids: CSARDSSSNQPQHF.

The chain recombines TRBV10-3 with TRBJ1-5; TCRdb's D call, TRBD1, is unchecked because there is no DNA. CDR3 length equals 15 residues. CDR1 and CDR2 from the germline V gene are ENHRY and SYGVKD. CDR3 amino acids: CAISQRDGNNQPQHF.

The CDR3 reads CASSLGEMSYGYTF. The chain couples TRBV5-1 to TRBJ1-2. The germline V gene encodes CDR1 SGHRS and CDR2 YFSETQ. The CDR3 contains 14 residues.

This chain links TRBV29-1 with TRBJ1-1; TCRdb's assignment of TRBD1 cannot be checked, as there is no DNA. Germline loops: CDR1 SQVTM, CDR2 ANQGSEA. This CDR3 contains 12 residues. The CDR3 region is CSGDRLNTEAFF. Complete variable domain (other parts from reference TRBV29-1 and TRBJ1-1): SAVISQKPSRDICQRGTSLTIQCQVDSQVTMMFWYRQQPGQSLTLIATANQGSEATYESGFVIDKFPISRPNLTFSTLTVSNMSPEDSSIYLCSGDRLNTEAFFGQGTRLTVV.

The genes are TRBV7-2 and TRBJ2-2; TCRdb lists TRBD1, though no DNA is available to test this call. The CDR3 extends over 16 amino acids. Germline V gives CDR1 SGHTA, CDR2 FQGNSA. This CDR3 is CASSLGGGIFTGELFF. The variable domain in full, with the rest retrieved from reference TRBV7-2 and TRBJ2-2, is GAGVSQSPSNKVTEKGKDVELRCDPISGHTALYWYRQSLGQGLEFLIYFQGNSAPDKSGLPSDRFSAERTGGSVSTLTIQRTQQEDSAVYLCASSLGGGIFTGELFFGEGSRLTVL.

The chain couples TRBV20-1 to TRBJ2-7. Germline values: CDR1 DFQATT, CDR2 SNEGSKA (reference sequence). The CDR3 length is 13 residues. This CDR3 reads CSARDPHAYEQYF.

This chain joins TRBV18 and TRBJ2-5; TCRdb picks TRBD2, but there is no DNA to check that call. The CDR3 runs to 14 residues. Germline V lookup: CDR1 KGHSH, CDR2 LQKENI. The CDR3 is CASSLTQGLETQYF.

The chain uses TRBV15 and TRBJ2-7. This CDR3 is built from 14 residues. Germline V gene sequence: CDR1 LNHNV, CDR2 YYDKDF (reference sequence). The CDR3 spells CATSQDSAGYEQYF.

The genes are TRBV20-1 and TRBJ2-1; the D gene TCRdb calls, TRBD2, cannot be checked with no DNA. Germline V gives CDR1 DFQATT, CDR2 SNEGSKA (reference sequence). This CDR3 region has 15 residues. The CDR3: CSASPSGGDYNEQFF.